This is a list of T cell receptor beta chains from one sample in a study of cytomegalovirus exposure and HLA in healthy donors. Assay used: immunoSEQ multiplex PCR; TCRdb lists only in-frame clones, some missing. The sample holds over 150,000 clones; 68% are singletons and the top ten take less than 5%. The sequenced sample was PBMCs. The receptors come from a woman under 30 in good health and CMV-seropositive. Each CDR3 is given with its conserved first and last residue. Each record gives: V gene, D gene, clone size, J gene, CDR3 DNA, CDR3 protein. The D gene is left open where the match is weak. Expanded clones are given a class, and other clones once, few, many or no size at all.

V: TRBV30
D: -
size: -
J: TRBJ2-1
DNA: TGTGCCTGGAGTGTGGGTGCCGGGGGGCGAGCGCAGTTCTTC
CDR3: CAWSVGAGGRAQFF

V: TRBV12-5
D: -
size: -
J: TRBJ2-5
DNA: TGTGCTAGTGGTTTGGCCACAGGGAGAGGGCAAGAGACCCAGTACTTC
CDR3: CASGLATGRGQETQYF

V: TRBV27
D: -
size: -
J: TRBJ2-2
DNA: TGTGCCAGCAGTTTACAGGGAACCGGGGAGCTGTTTTTT
CDR3: CASSLQGTGELFF

V: TRBV6-5
D: TRBD2
size: few
J: TRBJ2-3
DNA: TGTGCCAGCAGTTACTCGATAGCGGGAGGGTCAGATACGCAGTATTTT
CDR3: CASSYSIAGGSDTQYF

V: TRBV2
D: TRBD1
size: -
J: TRBJ2-2
DNA: TGTGCCAGCAGCCGGGACAGGGTTGGATCCGGCACCGGGGAGCTGTTTTTT
CDR3: CASSRDRVGSGTGELFF

V: TRBV2
D: TRBD1
size: -
J: TRBJ1-4
DNA: TGTGCCAGCAGAGCCTCGACAGGGGGTATATCTAATGAAAAACTGTTTTTT
CDR3: CASRASTGGISNEKLFF

V: TRBV7-2
D: TRBD2
size: few
J: TRBJ2-7
DNA: TGTGCCAGCAGCGACCAACTAGCGCTCTACGAGCAGTACTTC
CDR3: CASSDQLALYEQYF

V: TRBV7-9
D: -
size: -
J: TRBJ1-1
DNA: TGTGCCAGCAGCTCGGAGGGCACTGAAGCTTTCTTT
CDR3: CASSSEGTEAFF

V: TRBV6-1
D: TRBD2
size: -
J: TRBJ2-1
DNA: TGTGCCACCCAGCAGCGGGGGGATTACAATGAGCAGTTCTTC
CDR3: CATQQRGDYNEQFF

V: TRBV5-5
D: TRBD2
size: -
J: TRBJ2-7
DNA: TGTGCCAGCAGCTTGGGACTAGCGGTATACGAGCAGTACTTC
CDR3: CASSLGLAVYEQYF

V: TRBV4-1
D: TRBD2
size: once
J: TRBJ2-7
DNA: TGCGCCAGCAGCCAGTATTTAGCGGGAGCCTACGAGCAGTACTTC
CDR3: CASSQYLAGAYEQYF

V: TRBV2
D: TRBD1
size: -
J: TRBJ1-2
DNA: TGTGCCAGCATCGTGGACAGGGCTAAGGGGGATGGCTACACCTTC
CDR3: CASIVDRAKGDGYTF

V: TRBV7-2
D: -
size: few
J: TRBJ2-5
DNA: TGTGCCAGCAGCTCACGACTAGGCGCGGAGACCCAGTACTTC
CDR3: CASSSRLGAETQYF

V: TRBV6-4
D: -
size: -
J: TRBJ2-1
DNA: TGTGCCAGCAGTGACTCGAGCGGCGGAGATACTTACAATGAGCAGTTCTTC
CDR3: CASSDSSGGDTYNEQFF

V: TRBV7-9
D: TRBD1
size: -
J: TRBJ2-2
DNA: TGTGCCAGCCAGGGGGACACCGGGGAGCTGTTTTTT
CDR3: CASQGDTGELFF

V: TRBV29-1
D: -
size: -
J: TRBJ2-5
DNA: TGCAGCGTGGAGAAACGAGGGAGGAAAGAGACCCAGTACTTC
CDR3: CSVEKRGRKETQYF

V: TRBV27
D: TRBD2
size: -
J: TRBJ2-1
DNA: TGTGCCAGCAGTTTATGGTCGGCTAGCGGGGGAATCCCACCGTACAATGAGCAGTTCTTC
CDR3: CASSLWSASGGIPPYNEQFF

V: TRBV6-6
D: TRBD2
size: -
J: TRBJ2-2
DNA: TGTGCCAGCACGCTAGCGGGAGGGCAGGACACCGGGGAGCTGTTTTTT
CDR3: CASTLAGGQDTGELFF

V: TRBV6-5
D: -
size: -
J: TRBJ1-1
DNA: TGTGCCAGCGGAATAGGGGCTGAAGCTTTCTTT
CDR3: CASGIGAEAFF

V: TRBV6-5
D: TRBD1
size: -
J: TRBJ1-1
DNA: TGTGCCAGCACCATGCACAGGGGAAAGAACACTGAAGCTTTCTTT
CDR3: CASTMHRGKNTEAFF

V: TRBV30
D: -
size: -
J: TRBJ2-7
DNA: TGTGCCTGGAGTGCCGACTACGAGCAGTACTTC
CDR3: CAWSADYEQYF

V: TRBV7-2
D: -
size: -
J: TRBJ1-5
DNA: TGTGCCAGCAGCCCACTGAATCAGCCCCAGCATTTT
CDR3: CASSPLNQPQHF

V: TRBV19
D: TRBD2
size: -
J: TRBJ2-1
DNA: TGTGCCAGTAGTATAGTTTGGGCTAGCGGGACCGATGAGCAGTTCTTC
CDR3: CASSIVWASGTDEQFF

V: TRBV21-1
D: -
size: -
J: TRBJ2-7
DNA: TGTGCCAGCAGCAAAGAGGTGTTCGGAGGACGGATCAAAAAACCACACTACGAGCAGTACTTC
CDR3: CASSKEVFGGRIKKPHYEQYF

V: TRBV5-1
D: TRBD1
size: -
J: TRBJ2-2
DNA: TGCGCCAGCAGCCTGAGGGCGACAGGGGGCGGGAACACCGGGGAGCTGTTTTTT
CDR3: CASSLRATGGGNTGELFF

V: TRBV30
D: -
size: -
J: TRBJ1-5
DNA: TGTGCCTGGAGTTTGATCAGGGGCAATCAGCCCCAGCATTTT
CDR3: CAWSLIRGNQPQHF

V: TRBV7-8
D: -
size: -
J: TRBJ2-7
DNA: TGTGCCAGCAGCTCCCTCCACGAGCAGTACTTC
CDR3: CASSSLHEQYF

V: TRBV6-1
D: -
size: -
J: TRBJ1-5
DNA: TGTGCCAGCAGTCGCGGAGTTAAGCATTTT
CDR3: CASSRGVKHF

V: TRBV10-2
D: TRBD2
size: -
J: TRBJ2-5
DNA: TGCGCCAGCACAGGACCAGCGGGGGAGACCCAGTACTTC
CDR3: CASTGPAGETQYF

V: TRBV5-1
D: TRBD1
size: -
J: TRBJ2-7
DNA: TGCGCCAGCAGCACGGGACAGATTTACGAGCAGTACTTC
CDR3: CASSTGQIYEQYF

V: TRBV7-9
D: -
size: -
J: TRBJ1-4
DNA: TGTGCCAGCAGCTTAGTGGGACTAACCGATGAAAAACTGTTTTTT
CDR3: CASSLVGLTDEKLFF

V: TRBV9
D: TRBD2
size: -
J: TRBJ2-5
DNA: TGTGCCAGCAGCTTCTCAGGGGGACTAGCGGGAGTAGCGGAGACCCAGTACTTC
CDR3: CASSFSGGLAGVAETQYF

V: TRBV7-2
D: TRBD2
size: -
J: TRBJ2-7
DNA: TGTGCCAGCAGCTTCGGGACTAGCGGTTACGAGCAGTACTTC
CDR3: CASSFGTSGYEQYF

V: TRBV7-9
D: TRBD1
size: -
J: TRBJ2-5
DNA: TGTGCCAGCAGCTTATGGGGACAGGGCGGAGAGACCCAGTACTTC
CDR3: CASSLWGQGGETQYF

V: TRBV30
D: TRBD1
size: -
J: TRBJ2-1
DNA: TGTGCCTGGAGTGGGACGGACAGGGCCTACTACAATGAGCAGTTCTTC
CDR3: CAWSGTDRAYYNEQFF

V: TRBV11-3
D: -
size: -
J: TRBJ2-7
DNA: TGTGCCAGCAGCTTAGGGGGCCAGGGGAAAACCCACGAGCAGTACTTC
CDR3: CASSLGGQGKTHEQYF

V: TRBV19
D: -
size: -
J: TRBJ1-1
DNA: TGTGCCAGTAGTATTAGGGGGATTGACACTGAAGCTTTCTTT
CDR3: CASSIRGIDTEAFF

V: TRBV5-4
D: TRBD2
size: -
J: TRBJ2-5
DNA: TGTGCCAGCAGAGTAGGGACTAGCGGGGAGGAGACCCAGTACTTC
CDR3: CASRVGTSGEETQYF

V: TRBV4-1
D: -
size: -
J: TRBJ1-1
DNA: TGCGCCAGCAGCCAGTATAGTCGCGACAATGAAGCTTTCTTT
CDR3: CASSQYSRDNEAFF

V: TRBV9
D: TRBD1
size: -
J: TRBJ2-4
DNA: TGTGCCAGCAGCGTAGAGGGACAGGGGGCTGTGGTTCAGTACTTC
CDR3: CASSVEGQGAVVQYF

V: TRBV28
D: -
size: -
J: TRBJ1-5
DNA: TGTGCCAGTAGAGGGATCCTAGATCAGCCCCAGCATTTT
CDR3: CASRGILDQPQHF

V: TRBV5-6
D: -
size: -
J: TRBJ1-6
DNA: TGTGCCAGCAGCGATGATTTTTGGAGCTATAATTCCCCCCTCCACTTT
CDR3: CASSDDFWSYNSPLHF